The text below deals with one TCR beta chain. Its antigen remains unidentified. This sample stems from a study of CD8+CD57+ T cells in acquired aplastic anemia. Study background: DNA from sorted CD4+ and CD8+ cells averaged around 3.5 ug. Study results and caveats: For CD8+ Simpson's diversity, patients and controls showed no significant difference.

For sequencing, patients were chosen who had shown expansion of CD8+CD57+ cells by flow cytometry. None of the patients had been given any therapy when their blood was sampled. CDR3 and TCR beta VDJ profiling relied on genomic DNA as the template. One entry per CDR3 protein, called by TCRdb with MiXCR from the reads. In the table there are 200,000 or so distinct CDR3 sequences, over 55% of which are singletons. CDR1 is SGHTA, CDR2 FQGTGA, per germline. V lost 0 bases, J lost 4 bases, and 2 bases stayed unmatched. This CDR3 is built from 14 residues. Sequencing was done on a sample of sorted CD4+, CD8+, or CD8+CD57+ T cells (not recorded which) from PBMCs. The sequence was obtained from a human donor with aplastic anemia. The V gene is TRBV7-3, the J gene TRBJ2-5; 7 bases line up with TRBD1. The CDR3 reads CASSLTGGSETQYF. In DNA form, the CDR3 reads TGTGCCAGCAGCTTAACAGGGGGCTCAGAGACCCAGTACTTC.